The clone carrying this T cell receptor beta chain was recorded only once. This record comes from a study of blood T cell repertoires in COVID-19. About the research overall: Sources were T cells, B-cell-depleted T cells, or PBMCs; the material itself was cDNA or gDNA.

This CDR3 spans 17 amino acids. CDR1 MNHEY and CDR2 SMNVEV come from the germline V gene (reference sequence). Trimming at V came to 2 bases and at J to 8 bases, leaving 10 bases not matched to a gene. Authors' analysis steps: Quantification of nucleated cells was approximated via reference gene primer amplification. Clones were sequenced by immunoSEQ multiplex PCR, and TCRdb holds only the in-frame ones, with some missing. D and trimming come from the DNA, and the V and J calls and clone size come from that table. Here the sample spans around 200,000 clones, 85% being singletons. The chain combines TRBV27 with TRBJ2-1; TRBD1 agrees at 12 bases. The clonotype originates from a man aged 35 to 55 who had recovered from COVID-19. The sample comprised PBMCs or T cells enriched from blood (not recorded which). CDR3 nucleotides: TGTGCCAGCAGTTTAAAAACCGGGACAGGGGGCATCTATGAGCAGTTCTTC. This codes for CASSLKTGTGGIYEQFF.